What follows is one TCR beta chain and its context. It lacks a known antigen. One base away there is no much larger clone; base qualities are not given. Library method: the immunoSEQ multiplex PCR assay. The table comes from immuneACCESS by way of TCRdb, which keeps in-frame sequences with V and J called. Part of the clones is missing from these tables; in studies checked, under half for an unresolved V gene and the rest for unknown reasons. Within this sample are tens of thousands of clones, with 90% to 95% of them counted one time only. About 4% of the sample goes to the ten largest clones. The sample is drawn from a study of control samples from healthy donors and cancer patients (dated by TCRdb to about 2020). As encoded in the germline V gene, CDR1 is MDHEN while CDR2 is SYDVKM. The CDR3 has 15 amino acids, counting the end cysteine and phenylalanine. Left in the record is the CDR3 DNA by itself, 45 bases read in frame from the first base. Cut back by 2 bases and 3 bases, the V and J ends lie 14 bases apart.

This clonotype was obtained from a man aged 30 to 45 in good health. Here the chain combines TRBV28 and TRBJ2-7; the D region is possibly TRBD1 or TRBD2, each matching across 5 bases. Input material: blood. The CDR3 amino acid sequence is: CASSLRDAGNYEQYF. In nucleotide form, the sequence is TGTGCCAGCAGTTTACGGGACGCTGGAAACTACGAGCAGTACTTC.